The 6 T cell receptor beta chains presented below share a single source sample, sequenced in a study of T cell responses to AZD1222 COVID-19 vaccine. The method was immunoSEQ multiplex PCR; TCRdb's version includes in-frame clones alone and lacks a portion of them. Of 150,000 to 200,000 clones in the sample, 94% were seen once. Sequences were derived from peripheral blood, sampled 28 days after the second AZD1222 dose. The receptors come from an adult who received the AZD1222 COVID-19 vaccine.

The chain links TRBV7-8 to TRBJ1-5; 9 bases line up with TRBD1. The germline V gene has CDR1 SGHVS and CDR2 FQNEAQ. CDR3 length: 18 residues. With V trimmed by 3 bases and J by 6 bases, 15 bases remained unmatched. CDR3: CASSFFTLGTGNSQPQHF. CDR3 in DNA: TGTGCCAGCAGCTTTTTTACCCTTGGGACAGGGAATAGTCAGCCCCAGCATTTT.

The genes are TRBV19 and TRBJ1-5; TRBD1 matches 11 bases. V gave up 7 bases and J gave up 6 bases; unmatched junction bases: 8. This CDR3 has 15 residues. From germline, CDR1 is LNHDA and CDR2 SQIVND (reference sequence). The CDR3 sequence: CASTWTGGYTQPQHF. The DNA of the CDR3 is TGTGCCAGTACCTGGACAGGGGGCTACACTCAGCCCCAGCATTTT.

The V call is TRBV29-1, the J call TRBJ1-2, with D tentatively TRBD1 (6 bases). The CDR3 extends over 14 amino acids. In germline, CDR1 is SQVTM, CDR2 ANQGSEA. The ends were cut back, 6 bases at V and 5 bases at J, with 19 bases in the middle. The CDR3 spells CSVQGGLVRYGYTF. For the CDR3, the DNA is TGCAGCGTGCAAGGGGGGCTCGTTCGGTATGGCTACACCTTC. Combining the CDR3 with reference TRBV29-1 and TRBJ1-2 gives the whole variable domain SAVISQKPSRDICQRGTSLTIQCQVDSQVTMMFWYRQQPGQSLTLIATANQGSEATYESGFVIDKFPISRPNLTFSTLTVSNMSPEDSSIYLCSVQGGLVRYGYTFGSGTRLTVV.

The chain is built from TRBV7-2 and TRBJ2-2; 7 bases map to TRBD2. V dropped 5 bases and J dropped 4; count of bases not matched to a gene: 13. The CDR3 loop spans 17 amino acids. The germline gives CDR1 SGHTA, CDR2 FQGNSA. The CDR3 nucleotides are TGTGCCAGCAGCCCTTGGGCGGGAGCCCCGGGCACCGGGGAGCTGTTTTTT. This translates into CASSPWAGAPGTGELFF.

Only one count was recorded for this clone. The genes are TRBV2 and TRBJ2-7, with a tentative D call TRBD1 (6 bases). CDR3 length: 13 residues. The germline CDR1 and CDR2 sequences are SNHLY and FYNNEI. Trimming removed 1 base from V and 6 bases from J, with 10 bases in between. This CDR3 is CASSEDRAGEQYF. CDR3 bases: TGTGCCAGCAGTGAAGACAGGGCCGGCGAGCAGTACTTC.

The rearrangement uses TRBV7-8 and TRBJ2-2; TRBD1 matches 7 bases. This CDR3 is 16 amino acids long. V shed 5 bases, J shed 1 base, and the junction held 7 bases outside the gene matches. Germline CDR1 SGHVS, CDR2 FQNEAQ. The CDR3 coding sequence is TGTGCCAGCAGCGCTCGATCAGGGGGGAACACCGGGGAGCTGTTTTTT. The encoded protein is CASSARSGGNTGELFF.